This T cell receptor beta chain was identified in a study of CD8+ T cells in alopecia areata. V lost 4 bases and J lost 3; bases outside the gene matches: 7. Germline CDR1 is MNHEY and CDR2 is SMNVEV (reference sequence). The CDR3 has 17 amino acids. Described treatment: oral pan-JAK inhibitor, 5-10 mg twice daily. RNA extraction was followed by reverse transcription into cDNA, which acted as the sequencing template. The table came from immunoSEQ multiplex PCR; TCRdb's copy has only in-frame clones and leaves some out. The table lists fewer than 150,000 clones, around 58% of them singletons, with almost 30% in the top ten. Details on this clone: Its specificity is unknown.

General study findings and limits: On tofacitinib, scalp and blood still held many of the expanded lesional clones. The study found tofacitinib significantly decreased scalp clonality and expanded CD8+ clones among the top 100.

The chain links TRBV27 to TRBJ2-5; 14 nucleotides align to TRBD2. This clonotype was sampled from a human donor with alopecia areata. The sample was CD8+ T cells sorted from blood, taken at week 4, from a patient treated with tofacitinib. The CDR3 reads CASSSPTSGGAEETQYF. In DNA form, the CDR3 reads TGTGCCAGCAGTTCCCCGACTAGCGGGGGGGCCGAAGAGACCCAGTACTTC.